These 29 T cell receptor beta chains were sequenced from one sample in a study of beta chain features in type 1 diabetes. Investigators reverse transcribed all isolated RNA, so they sequenced expressed TCRB transcripts. Libraries were prepared by immunoSEQ multiplex PCR; TCRdb keeps only in-frame clonotypes and omits some of them. The sample includes fewer than 500,000 clones, around 14% of them seen just once. The sequencing sample was made of naive CD4+ T cells from blood. The receptors shown here come from a man aged 25 to 40 in good health.

This clone was counted between two and nine times. V and J are TRBV9 and TRBJ2-1, with unresolved D. CDR1 and CDR2 (germline): SGDLS, YYNGEE. Trimming took 0 bases from V and 0 from J, leaving 7 bases between them. The CDR3 has 15 residues. The DNA for the CDR3 is TGTGCCAGCAGCGTAGACGTGGGCTCCTACAATGAGCAGTTCTTC. This encodes CASSVDVGSYNEQFF.

This clone was seen only a few times. The chain combines TRBV13 with TRBJ2-2; no firm D call. This CDR3 has 13 amino acids. Trimming stripped 3 bases from V and 5 bases from J, with 7 bases between. CDR1 PRHDT and CDR2 FYEKMQ come from the germline V gene (reference sequence). For the CDR3, the DNA is TGTGCCAGCAGCTTCCCCGGGACCGGGGAGCTGTTTTTT. Translating it yields CASSFPGTGELFF.

This clone was counted a few times. The chain employs TRBV9 and TRBJ2-7; TRBD2 is a possible D gene (5 bases). The germline V gene encodes CDR1 SGDLS and CDR2 YYNGEE. CDR3 length: 12 residues. Trimming removed 1 base from V and 7 bases from J, with 9 bases in between. The CDR3 nucleotides read TGTGCCAGCAGCGTACCTCCGGGGGAGCAGTACTTC. It yields the protein CASSVPPGEQYF.

The chain carries TRBV2 and TRBJ1-2, with D possibly being TRBD1 (6 bases). V gave up 6 bases and J gave up 8 bases, with 19 bases separating them. The CDR3 has 14 amino acids. The germline V gene has CDR1 SNHLY and CDR2 FYNNEI. CDR3 loop: CASRGHEGARGYTF. In DNA form, the CDR3 reads TGTGCCAGCAGGGGACATGAGGGAGCACGAGGCTACACCTTC.

The chain employs TRBV9 and TRBJ2-1; 9 bases fit TRBD1. CDR3 length: 15 amino acids. The V gene end was trimmed by 4 bases and the J gene end by 7 bases; junction bases not matched to a gene: 9. Germline V gene lookup returns CDR1 SGDLS and CDR2 YYNGEE. The CDR3 coding sequence is TGTGCCAGCAGCCTACAACTGGACAGGGGAAATGAGCAGTTCTTC. Translated, it gives CASSLQLDRGNEQFF.

The gene calls are TRBV20-1 and TRBJ2-1, with unresolved D. This CDR3 spans 11 amino acids. Germline V gene sequence: CDR1 DFQATT, CDR2 SNEGSKA (reference sequence). Deletions cut 3 bases from V and 8 bases from J, with 8 bases between. CDR3 residues: CSASGWDEQFF. DNA for the CDR3: TGCAGTGCTAGCGGGTGGGATGAGCAGTTCTTC.

This clone turned up a few times. The genes are TRBV10-3 and TRBJ2-7; TRBD1 aligns across 7 bases. The germline V gene encodes CDR1 ENHRY and CDR2 SYGVKD. J lost 2 bases, V lost 4 bases, and 2 bases had no gene match. There are 13 residues in the CDR3. CDR3 sequence (DNA): TGTGCCATCAGTGCTGGGACAGCCTACGAGCAGTACGTC. This gives the protein CAISAGTAYEQYV.

The chain combines TRBV27 with TRBJ2-7; TRBD2 matches 12 bases. The germline V gene encodes CDR1 MNHEY and CDR2 SMNVEV (reference sequence). The J segment lost 4 bases and the V segment lost 3 bases, leaving 7 bases of the junction unmatched. This CDR3 comprises 16 residues. The CDR3 loop reads CASSFRGLAGLYEQYV. CDR3 DNA: TGTGCCAGCAGTTTCAGAGGACTAGCGGGACTTTACGAGCAGTACGTC.

This clone occurred a few times. The V gene is TRBV4-3, the J gene TRBJ2-1; D ambiguous. CDR3 size: 18 residues. Looked up from germline, CDR1 is LGHNA and CDR2 is YSLEER. The V gene lost 0 bases and the J gene lost 0 bases, with 15 bases spanning the gap. Here the CDR3 reads CASSQDDHLAASYNEQFF. In nucleotides, the CDR3 is TGCGCCAGCAGCCAAGATGACCACTTAGCCGCCTCCTACAATGAGCAGTTCTTC.

The chain carries TRBV6-6 and TRBJ1-1; D unresolved. The CDR3 runs 14 residues. Germline values: CDR1 MNHNY, CDR2 SVGAGI (reference sequence). V was shortened by 1 base and J by 1 base, with 7 bases between the two germline ends. CDR3: CASSYLSGNTEAFF. CDR3 DNA sequence: TGTGCCAGCAGTTACTTAAGCGGGAACACTGAAGCTTTCTTT.

The sample holds a few counts of this clone. The chain is built from TRBV30 and TRBJ1-4; tentatively, D is TRBD1 (5 bases). Germline V CDR1 and CDR2: GTSNPN, SVGIG (reference sequence). The CDR3 contains 15 residues. Trimming left V 3 bases short and J 8 bases short, with 19 bases between. This chain's CDR3 is CAWRDGGTFKEKLFF. The CDR3 DNA sequence: TGTGCCTGGAGAGATGGGGGGACGTTTAAGGAAAAACTGTTTTTT.

This clone was counted a few times. This chain uses TRBV4-2 with TRBJ2-3; the D is unclear. V gave up 1 base and J gave up 4 bases, with 6 bases separating them. Per germline, CDR1 LGHNA and CDR2 YNFKEQ. The CDR3 runs to 13 residues. The CDR3 loop reads CASSQVPSDTQYF. The CDR3 DNA sequence: TGTGCCAGCAGCCAAGTCCCGTCAGATACGCAGTATTTT.

The chain joins TRBV7-2 to TRBJ2-7; 9 bases fit TRBD2. This CDR3 is 15 amino acids long. Germline V gives CDR1 SGHTA, CDR2 FQGNSA. The V segment lost 4 bases and the J segment 2 bases; nucleotides outside the gene matches: 6. The CDR3 nucleotides read TGTGCCAGCAGCTCCGTAGCGGGAGTTGCCTACGAGCAGTACTTC. Residues: CASSSVAGVAYEQYF. The full variable domain, in which reference TRBV7-2 and TRBJ2-7 provide the parts outside the CDR3, is GAGVSQSPSNKVTEKGKDVELRCDPISGHTALYWYRQSLGQGLEFLIYFQGNSAPDKSGLPSDRFSAERTGGSVSTLTIQRTQQEDSAVYLCASSSVAGVAYEQYFGPGTRLTVT.

This chain uses TRBV4-2 with TRBJ2-1; 8 nucleotides align to TRBD2. The CDR3 loop spans 14 amino acids. Losses at the gene ends were 2 bases for V and 8 bases for J; bases not matched to a gene: 5. Germline values: CDR1 LGHNA, CDR2 YNFKEQ. The CDR3 DNA sequence: TGTGCCAGCAGCCAACCAGCGGGAGTCTATGAGCAGTTCTTC. Its translation is CASSQPAGVYEQFF.

The chain carries TRBV6-5 and TRBJ2-4; D may correspond to TRBD1 or TRBD2 (6 bases each). Germline V lookup: CDR1 MNHEY, CDR2 SVGAGI. This CDR3 is 12 amino acids long. The ends were cut back, 6 bases at V and 14 bases at J, with 17 bases in the middle. This CDR3 reads CASSLPGGREYF. DNA for the CDR3: TGTGCCAGCAGCCTCCCCGGGGGCCGGGAGTACTTC.

This clone was seen a handful of times. The V gene is TRBV5-6, the J gene TRBJ2-7; 9 nucleotides agree with TRBD2. V lost 4 bases and J lost 2; bases outside the gene matches: 7. The V gene's germline CDR1 is SGHDT and CDR2 YYEEEE. The CDR3 is 15 amino acids. The CDR3 region is CASSATSGKTYEQYF. The CDR3, as DNA: TGTGCCAGCAGCGCGACTAGCGGTAAAACCTACGAGCAGTACTTC.

V is TRBV7-6 and J is TRBJ2-7, with TRBD2 identical over 11 bases. CDR3 size: 16 residues. Germline V gives CDR1 SGHVS, CDR2 FNYEAQ. With 5 bases clipped from V and 5 bases from J, the junction kept 11 bases outside the gene matches. Written as DNA, the CDR3 is TGTGCCAGCAGCCAGGAACTAGCGGGGGTTGTCGACGAGCAGTACTTC. This encodes CASSQELAGVVDEQYF.

This chain joins TRBV7-9 and TRBJ2-7; D is undetermined. Germline V gene sequence: CDR1 SEHNR, CDR2 FQNEAQ (reference sequence). V lost 5 bases and J 3 bases, leaving 14 bases between the germline ends. This CDR3 comprises 14 residues. CDR3: CASSRGRDHYEQYV. The DNA of the CDR3 is TGTGCCAGCAGCCGAGGTAGAGATCACTACGAGCAGTACGTC.

The sample holds a few counts of this clone. The chain is built from TRBV4-2 and TRBJ2-1; TRBD1 might be the D (6 bases). The CDR3 is made up of 14 amino acids. Deletions cut 0 bases from V and 15 bases from J, with 18 bases between. The germline CDR1 and CDR2 sequences are LGHNA and YNFKEQ. DNA for the CDR3: TGTGCCAGCAGCCAAGATCTTATAGGGGGAGCGAGGTTCTTC. Protein: CASSQDLIGGARFF.

The chain is built from TRBV18 and TRBJ1-6; the D gene is possibly TRBD1 (6 bases). CDR3 length equals 14 residues. The V and J ends lost 3 bases and 10 bases respectively, with 13 bases between them. CDR1 is KGHSH, CDR2 LQKENI, per germline. The CDR3 DNA is TGTGCCAGCTCACCCGGACCCAGGGGATCACCCCTCCACTTT. This translates into CASSPGPRGSPLHF.

This clone was picked up a small number of times. The chain is built from TRBV5-1 and TRBJ2-1; 8 bases agree with TRBD2. The ends lost 4 bases at V and 10 bases at J; junction bases unmatched: 13. The CDR3 is made up of 15 amino acids. Germline lookup yields CDR1 SGHRS and CDR2 YFSETQ. The CDR3 spells CASSPGVAGTREQFF. For the CDR3, the DNA is TGCGCCAGCAGCCCCGGGGTAGCGGGGACGAGAGAGCAGTTCTTC.

This clone showed up just a few times. The J gene is TRBJ2-3, the V gene TRBV13; TRBD2 matches at 7 bases. The trim removed 7 bases at V and 7 bases at J, leaving 11 bases unmatched. CDR1 PRHDT and CDR2 FYEKMQ come from the germline V gene (reference sequence). This CDR3 region has 14 residues. In nucleotides, the CDR3 is TGTGCCAGCACGGGGAGCGGGGTTTCCAATACGCAGTATTTT. This sequence encodes CASTGSGVSNTQYF.

This clone has only a few counts. The V and J genes are TRBV7-8 and TRBJ2-1; D may match TRBD1 or TRBD2 (5 bases each). V lost 5 bases and J lost 4, with 18 bases in between. The length of the CDR3 is 16 residues. CDR1 is SGHVS and CDR2 is FQNEAQ in the germline V gene. Here the CDR3 reads CASSLVLAWGYNEQFF. For the CDR3, the DNA is TGTGCCAGCAGCCTAGTGTTAGCATGGGGGTACAATGAGCAGTTCTTC.

The table lists this clone with a few counts. V is TRBV25-1 and J is TRBJ1-2; D is ambiguous. V was clipped by 4 bases and J by 3 bases, with 15 bases between them. Germline-derived CDR1 and CDR2 are MGHDK and SYGVNS. The CDR3 extends over 15 amino acids. The CDR3 reads CASSAVGSFHYGYTF. The CDR3 DNA is TGTGCCAGCAGTGCGGTAGGGTCTTTTCACTATGGCTACACCTTC.

This chain uses TRBV5-1 with TRBJ2-5; D gene unclear. The CDR3 sequence is 15 residues long. CDR1 is SGHRS and CDR2 is YFSETQ in the germline V gene. Trimming cost V 0 bases and J 3 bases, with 12 bases left between them. In DNA, the CDR3 is TGCGCCAGCAGCTTGGCTCGTGGTAGGGAAGAGACCCAGTACTTC. The encoded protein is CASSLARGREETQYF.

This clone occurred many times. Here the CDR3 reads CAWSELHEQYV. Written as DNA, the CDR3 is TGTGCCTGGAGTGAGCTTCACGAGCAGTACGTC. The V and J genes are TRBV30 and TRBJ2-7, with D uncertain. The germline V gene encodes CDR1 GTSNPN and CDR2 SVGIG (reference sequence). This CDR3 comprises 11 residues. Trimming took 1 base from V and 5 from J, leaving 6 bases between them.

The rearrangement links TRBV21-1 to TRBJ2-7; the table's D call TRBD1 went unverified against the DNA. TRBV21-1 is shown as a pseudogene. The CDR3 totals 10 residues. The CDR3 DNA follows: TGTGCCAGCAGCCCCGGGACAGGGGTGGTC. Protein product: CASSPGTGVV.

The gene calls are TRBV10-3 and TRBJ2-1, with a tentative D call TRBD2 (6 bases). The germline V gene encodes CDR1 ENHRY and CDR2 SYGVKD. The CDR3 extends over 16 amino acids. With 6 bases removed from V and 5 bases from J, the gap between germline ends came to 20 bases. The CDR3 region is CAISPRVGLTHNEQFF. CDR3 coding DNA: TGTGCCATCAGCCCAAGGGTGGGACTGACACACAATGAGCAGTTCTTC.

In this sample, this clone turned up a few times. The rearrangement uses TRBV14 and TRBJ2-3; TRBD1 is a possible D gene (6 bases). V was trimmed by 2 bases and J by 8 bases, leaving 11 bases between them. Germline V CDR1 and CDR2: SGHDN, FVKESK. This CDR3 has 13 residues. CDR3 protein: CASSQLLQGTQYF. CDR3 nucleotides: TGTGCCAGCAGCCAACTCCTACAGGGTACGCAGTATTTT.